The 26 T cell receptor beta chains below come from one sample, sequenced in a study of blood T cell repertoires in COVID-19. Generated by immunoSEQ multiplex PCR, the TCRdb table keeps only in-frame clones and is missing some. The sample shows around 330,000 clones, 90% of them seen only once. The sample was PBMCs or T cells enriched from blood (not recorded which). These receptor sequences come from a man in his sixties who had recovered from COVID-19.

This chain connects TRBV19 to TRBJ1-5, with D possibly matching TRBD1 (6 bases). Trimming took off 5 bases at V and 0 bases at J, with 14 bases between the two ends. The V gene's germline CDR1 is LNHDA and CDR2 SQIVND (reference sequence). This CDR3 comprises 16 residues. CDR3 sequence: CASSGYGTNSNQPQHF. The CDR3 DNA reads TGTGCCAGTAGTGGCTACGGGACAAATAGCAATCAGCCCCAGCATTTT. The full variable domain, rest sourced from reference TRBV19 and TRBJ1-5, is DGGITQSPKYLFRKEGQNVTLSCEQNLNHDAMYWYRQDPGQGLRLIYYSQIVNDFQKGDIAEGYSVSREKKESFPLTVTSAQKNPTAFYLCASSGYGTNSNQPQHFGDGTRLSIL.

The rearrangement uses TRBV29-1 and TRBJ2-2; possibly TRBD1 for D (6 bases). The CDR3 has 13 amino acids. The ends were cut back, 4 bases at V and 5 bases at J, with 11 bases in the middle. CDR1 SQVTM and CDR2 ANQGSEA come from the germline V gene. CDR3 bases: TGCAGCGTTGTTTTTAGGGGGACCGGGGAGCTGTTTTTT. Residues: CSVVFRGTGELFF.

The chain combines TRBV11-1 with TRBJ2-5, with a tentative D call TRBD1 (6 bases). CDR3 size: 14 residues. Per germline, CDR1 SGHAT and CDR2 FQDESV (reference sequence). V was cut by 5 bases and J by 3 bases, with 13 bases left in between. In DNA form, the CDR3 reads TGTGCCAGCAGCCCCCCCGGGACAAAAGAGACCCAGTACTTC. Protein sequence: CASSPPGTKETQYF.

The CDR3 spells CASSPLAGLSSYEQYF. The CDR3, as DNA: TGTGCCAGCAGCCCGCTAGCGGGCCTGAGCTCCTACGAGCAGTACTTC. The chain couples TRBV7-9 to TRBJ2-7, with TRBD2 matching 8 bases. CDR3 length: 16 amino acids. The germline CDR1 and CDR2 sequences are SEHNR and FQNEAQ (reference sequence). V lost 5 bases to trimming and J lost 0 bases; unmatched junction nucleotides: 9.

The V gene is TRBV19, the J gene TRBJ2-7; tentatively, D is TRBD2 (6 bases). V was shortened by 4 bases and J by 6 bases, with 19 bases between the two germline ends. The CDR3 consists of 15 residues. Germline V gene sequence: CDR1 LNHDA, CDR2 SQIVND (reference sequence). The CDR3 protein is CASSKFAVGGSEQYF. In nucleotides, the CDR3 is TGTGCCAGTAGTAAATTTGCCGTGGGGGGATCCGAGCAGTACTTC.

The gene calls are TRBV7-2 and TRBJ2-1; 8 bases map to TRBD2. In germline, CDR1 is SGHTA, CDR2 FQGNSA. V lost 5 bases to trimming and J lost 4 bases; unmatched junction nucleotides: 10. This CDR3 region has 16 residues. CDR3 sequence reads: CASSPLGAGGYNEQFF. The CDR3 DNA follows: TGTGCCAGCAGCCCTCTTGGGGCGGGGGGTTACAATGAGCAGTTCTTC.

This chain links TRBV14 with TRBJ1-2; D uncertain. The V gene lost 0 bases and the J gene lost 10 bases, with 9 bases spanning the gap. The CDR3 runs to 12 residues. The germline V gene has CDR1 SGHDN and CDR2 FVKESK. Here the CDR3 DNA reads TGTGCCAGCAGCCAAGATGGAGTTTCCTACACCTTC. Its translation: CASSQDGVSYTF.

The chain carries TRBV5-6 and TRBJ1-6; D perhaps matches TRBD1 (5 bases). Between the trimmed V and J ends, which lost 0 bases and 9 bases, there was a span of 22 bases. Germline V gene sequence: CDR1 SGHDT, CDR2 YYEEEE. The CDR3 loop spans 18 amino acids. The CDR3 loop is CASSLAGVWGGASSPLHF. DNA for the CDR3: TGTGCCAGCAGCTTGGCCGGAGTGTGGGGAGGGGCGAGTTCACCCCTCCACTTT.

J is TRBJ1-2 and V is TRBV6-6, with TRBD1 as a possible D gene (5 bases). The germline V and J ends were trimmed by 7 bases and 8 bases, with 20 bases remaining between them. Per the germline V gene, CDR1 is MNHNY and CDR2 is SVGAGI (reference sequence). The CDR3 covers 14 residues. The CDR3 nucleotides read TGTGCCAGCAACCACGAGGGACTTCCTACGGGCTACACCTTC. It translates to CASNHEGLPTGYTF.

This clone was picked up one time. This chain joins TRBV6-5 and TRBJ1-2; no clear D. From germline, CDR1 is MNHEY and CDR2 SVGAGI. The V and J ends lost 2 bases and 7 bases respectively, with 14 bases between them. CDR3 length: 14 residues. The CDR3 DNA sequence: TGTGCCAGCAGTTACGAGGCCGAGTCCTTTGGCTACACCTTC. This gives the protein CASSYEAESFGYTF.

This chain uses TRBV19 with TRBJ2-3; 7 bases line up with TRBD1. This CDR3 is 13 amino acids long. Per the germline V gene, CDR1 is LNHDA and CDR2 is SQIVND (reference sequence). The V segment lost 9 bases and the J segment 2 bases; nucleotides outside the gene matches: 5. CDR3 amino acids: CASGQAPTDTQYF. The CDR3 nucleotides are TGTGCCAGCGGACAGGCCCCCACAGATACGCAGTATTTT.

This clone was seen only a few times. The chain links TRBV15 to TRBJ2-4; 9 positions agree with TRBD2. The ends lost 0 bases at V and 2 bases at J; junction bases unmatched: 8. CDR3 length: 18 amino acids. Looked up from germline, CDR1 is LNHNV and CDR2 is YYDKDF (reference sequence). CDR3 loop: CATSRDEGLAGSKNIQYF. The CDR3 DNA is TGTGCCACCAGCAGAGATGAGGGGCTAGCGGGATCCAAAAACATTCAGTACTTC.

The chain has TRBV25-1 and TRBJ2-1, with TRBD2 identical over 8 bases. In germline, CDR1 is MGHDK, CDR2 SYGVNS. V was clipped by 4 bases and J by 1 base; unmatched bases: 12. This CDR3 is built from 18 residues. The CDR3 DNA reads TGTGCCAGCAGTGGGGGACAATTAGCGGGGAGTTCCTACAATGAGCAGTTCTTC. Translating gives CASSGGQLAGSSYNEQFF.

This clone showed up just once. This chain connects TRBV12-3 or TRBV12-4 to TRBJ2-1; D is possibly TRBD1 (5 bases). The CDR3 length is 12 residues. Trimming shortened V by 5 bases and J by 9 bases, and 11 bases separated the two germline ends. The CDR3 nucleotides are TGTGCCAGCAGTACCTATAGGGGTGAGCAGTTCTTC. Its protein product is CASSTYRGEQFF.

This chain joins TRBV29-1 and TRBJ2-4; possibly TRBD1 for D (5 bases). Germline values: CDR1 SQVTM, CDR2 ANQGSEA. V was cut by 7 bases and J by 8 bases, with 18 bases left in between. This CDR3 has 13 residues. CDR3 sequence reads: CSGGASGKDIQYF. The CDR3 DNA sequence: TGCAGCGGTGGCGCCTCAGGGAAAGACATTCAGTACTTC.

In its sample, this clone was seen a few times. V usage is TRBV7-3 and J usage is TRBJ2-1; 9 nucleotides agree with TRBD1. The CDR3 runs 15 residues. Germline V gene sequence: CDR1 SGHTA, CDR2 FQGTGA. With 4 bases clipped from V and 8 bases from J, the junction kept 9 bases outside the gene matches. The CDR3 loop reads CASSSTGGGFDEQFF. As DNA, the CDR3 is TGTGCCAGCAGCTCAACAGGGGGCGGATTCGATGAGCAGTTCTTC.

V usage is TRBV30 and J usage is TRBJ1-1, with no clear D. V was trimmed by 4 bases and J by 9 bases, leaving 18 bases between them. CDR1 is GTSNPN, CDR2 SVGIG, per germline (reference sequence). This CDR3 is 13 amino acids long. The CDR3 bases are TGTGCCTGGACAATGGGCCAAGGTACCCAAGCTTTCTTT. It specifies CAWTMGQGTQAFF.

The CDR3 coding sequence is TGTGCCAGCAGTGATTGGGCAGTGAGCGGGGATGAGCAGTTCTTC. Its translation is CASSDWAVSGDEQFF. The rearrangement uses TRBV2 and TRBJ2-1, with 7 positions matching TRBD2. The CDR3 has 15 residues. V lost 3 bases to trimming and J lost 8 bases; unmatched junction nucleotides: 10. Germline V gene lookup returns CDR1 SNHLY and CDR2 FYNNEI.

The rearrangement links TRBV18 to TRBJ1-6, with a tentative D call TRBD1 (5 bases). Trimming removed 9 bases from V and 10 bases from J, with 19 bases in between. The CDR3 length is 14 residues. In germline, CDR1 is KGHSH, CDR2 LQKENI. The CDR3 loop reads CASPQGWRESPLHF. The CDR3 DNA reads as TGTGCCAGTCCCCAGGGCTGGCGGGAATCACCCCTCCACTTT.

The chain uses TRBV10-1 and TRBJ1-4; 8 bases match TRBD1. Trimming took 10 bases from V and 3 from J; bases not matched to a gene: 10. The CDR3 has 15 amino acids. The germline V gene has CDR1 WNHNN and CDR2 SYGVQD (reference sequence). CDR3 region: CAIFDRGESNEKLFF. In nucleotides, the CDR3 is TGCGCCATCTTCGACAGGGGCGAATCTAATGAAAAACTGTTTTTT.

The gene calls are TRBV11-3 and TRBJ1-1; no clear D. Trimming took 2 bases from V and 2 from J, leaving 6 bases between them. Per germline, CDR1 SGHNT and CDR2 YENEEA. This CDR3 has 13 residues. The CDR3 loop is CASSLFTNTEAFF. CDR3 coding DNA: TGTGCCAGCAGCTTATTCACAAACACTGAAGCTTTCTTT. The full variable domain, in which reference TRBV11-3 and TRBJ1-1 provide the parts outside the CDR3, is EAGVVQSPRYKIIEKKQPVAFWCNPISGHNTLYWYLQNLGQGPELLIRYENEEAVDDSQLPKDRFSAERLKGVDSTLKIQPAELGDSAVYLCASSLFTNTEAFFGQGTRLTVV.

J is TRBJ2-2 and V is TRBV7-2; the match to TRBD2 covers 8 bases. Trimming at V came to 0 bases and at J to 4 bases, leaving 4 bases not matched to a gene. The CDR3 length is 16 residues. The V gene's germline CDR1 is SGHTA and CDR2 FQGNSA. The CDR3 region is CASSLAGGAITGELFF. The CDR3 bases are TGTGCCAGCAGCTTAGCCGGGGGGGCTATCACCGGGGAGCTGTTTTTT.

This chain joins TRBV30 and TRBJ1-5, with a possible D match to TRBD1 (6 bases). The V end lost 2 bases, the J end lost 7 bases, and 12 bases lay between the germline ends. The V gene's germline CDR1 is GTSNPN and CDR2 SVGIG (reference sequence). This CDR3 is built from 13 residues. The CDR3 loop reads CAWSSGEGQPQHF. CDR3 nucleotide sequence: TGTGCCTGGAGTTCAGGGGAAGGACAGCCCCAGCATTTT. Combining the CDR3 with reference TRBV30 and TRBJ1-5 gives the whole variable domain SQTIHQWPATLVQPVGSPLSLECTVEGTSNPNLYWYRQAAGRGLQLLFYSVGIGQISSEVPQNLSASRPQDRQFILSSKKLLLSDSGFYLCAWSSGEGQPQHFGDGTRLSIL.

The chain has TRBV6-2 or TRBV6-3 and TRBJ2-1, with 9 bases lining up with TRBD1. The CDR3 runs 15 residues. Germline V gene sequence: CDR1 MNHEY, CDR2 SVGEGT. The V and J ends lost 2 bases and 9 bases, in that order; junction bases with no gene match: 8. The CDR3 protein is CASSYPRDRVGEQFF. For the CDR3, the DNA is TGTGCCAGCAGTTACCCCCGGGACAGGGTGGGTGAGCAGTTCTTC.

The rearrangement uses TRBV30 and TRBJ1-3; no clear D gene. The CDR3 is 13 amino acids. V was clipped by 4 bases and J by 3 bases, with 10 bases between them. Germline V CDR1 and CDR2: GTSNPN, SVGIG (reference sequence). The CDR3 nucleotides read TGTGCCTGGAAGTTAACTGGTGGAAACACCATATATTTT. Translation gives CAWKLTGGNTIYF.

For this clone: Mismatch with germline at one junction end may stem from a read error. This chain uses TRBV30 with TRBJ2-1, with TRBD2 identical over 13 bases. Germline V gene sequence: CDR1 GTSNPN, CDR2 SVGIG (reference sequence). CDR3 length: 15 residues. The CDR3 DNA follows: TGTGCCCGGAGTCCCGGACTAGCGGGAGACAATGAGCAGTTCTTC. Amino acid sequence: CARSPGLAGDNEQFF.